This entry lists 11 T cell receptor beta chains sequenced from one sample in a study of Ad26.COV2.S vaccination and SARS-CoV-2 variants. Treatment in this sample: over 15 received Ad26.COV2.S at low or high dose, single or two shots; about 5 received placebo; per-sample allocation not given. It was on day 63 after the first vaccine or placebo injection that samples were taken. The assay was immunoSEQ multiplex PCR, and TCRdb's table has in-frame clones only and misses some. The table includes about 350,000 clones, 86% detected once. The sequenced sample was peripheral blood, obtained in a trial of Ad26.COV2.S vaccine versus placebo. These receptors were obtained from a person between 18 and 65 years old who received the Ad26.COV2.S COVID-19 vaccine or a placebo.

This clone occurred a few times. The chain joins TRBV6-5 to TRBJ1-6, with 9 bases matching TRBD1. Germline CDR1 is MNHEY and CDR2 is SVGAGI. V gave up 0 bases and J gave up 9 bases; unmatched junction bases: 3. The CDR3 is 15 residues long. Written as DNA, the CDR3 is TGTGCCAGCAGTTACTCGGGACAGGGTAGTTCACCCCTCCACTTT. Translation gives CASSYSGQGSSPLHF.

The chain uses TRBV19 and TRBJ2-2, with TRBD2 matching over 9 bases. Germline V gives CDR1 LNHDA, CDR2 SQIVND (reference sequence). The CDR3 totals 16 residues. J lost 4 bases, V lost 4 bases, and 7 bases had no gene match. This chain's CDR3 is CASSNTASGTTGELFF. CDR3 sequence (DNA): TGTGCCAGTAGTAACACGGCTAGCGGGACCACCGGGGAGCTGTTTTTT.

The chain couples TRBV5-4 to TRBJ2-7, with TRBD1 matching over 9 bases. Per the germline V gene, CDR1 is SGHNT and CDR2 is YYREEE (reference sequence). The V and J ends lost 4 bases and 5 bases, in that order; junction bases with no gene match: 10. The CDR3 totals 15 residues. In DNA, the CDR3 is TGTGCCAGCAGCCCCGCCGGGACAGGGAAACACGAGCAGTACTTC. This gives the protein CASSPAGTGKHEQYF. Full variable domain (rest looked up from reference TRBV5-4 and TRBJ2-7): ETGVTQSPTHLIKTRGQQVTLRCSSQSGHNTVSWYQQALGQGPQFIFQYYREEENGRGNFPPRFSGLQFPNYSSELNVNALELDDSALYLCASSPAGTGKHEQYFGPGTRLTVT.

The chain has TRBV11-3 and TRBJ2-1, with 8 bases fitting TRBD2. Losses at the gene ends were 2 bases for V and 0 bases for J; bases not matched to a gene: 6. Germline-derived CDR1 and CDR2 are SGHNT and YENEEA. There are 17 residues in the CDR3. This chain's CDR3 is CASSLFAGGSSYNEQFF. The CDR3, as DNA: TGTGCCAGCAGCTTATTCGCGGGGGGTAGCTCCTACAATGAGCAGTTCTTC.

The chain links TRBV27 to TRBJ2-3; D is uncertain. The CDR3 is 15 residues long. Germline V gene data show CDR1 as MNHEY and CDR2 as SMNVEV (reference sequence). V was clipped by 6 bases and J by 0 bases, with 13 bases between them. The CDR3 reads CASRPLGRSTDTQYF. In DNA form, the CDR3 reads TGTGCCAGCAGACCTCTAGGCAGAAGCACAGATACGCAGTATTTT.

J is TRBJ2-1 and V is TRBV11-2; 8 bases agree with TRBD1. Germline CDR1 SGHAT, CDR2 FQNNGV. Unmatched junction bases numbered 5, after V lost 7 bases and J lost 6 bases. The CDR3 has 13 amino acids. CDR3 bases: TGTGCCAGCACCGCAACAGGGGGCAATGAGCAGTTCTTC. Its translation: CASTATGGNEQFF.

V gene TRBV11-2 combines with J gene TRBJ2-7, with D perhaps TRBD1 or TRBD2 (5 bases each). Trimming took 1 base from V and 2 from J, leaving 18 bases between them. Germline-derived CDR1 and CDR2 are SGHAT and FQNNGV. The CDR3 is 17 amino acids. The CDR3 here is CASSLGLGASRAYEQYF. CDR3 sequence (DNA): TGTGCCAGCAGCTTAGGTTTAGGGGCTAGCCGAGCCTACGAGCAGTACTTC.

CDR3 sequence (DNA): TGTGCCAGCAGCACAACACTAGCGGTGGCCACCTACGAGCAGTACTTC. Residues: CASSTTLAVATYEQYF. This rearrangement joins TRBV7-2 to TRBJ2-7; 8 nucleotides match TRBD2. The CDR3 loop spans 16 amino acids. V shed 5 bases and J 2 bases; nucleotides not matched to a gene: 11. Germline lookup yields CDR1 SGHTA and CDR2 FQGNSA.

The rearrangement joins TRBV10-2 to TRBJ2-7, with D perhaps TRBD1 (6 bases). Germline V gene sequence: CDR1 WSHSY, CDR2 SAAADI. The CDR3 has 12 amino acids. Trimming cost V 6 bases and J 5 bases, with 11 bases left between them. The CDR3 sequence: CASSDRFDEQYF. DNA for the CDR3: TGCGCCAGCAGCGACAGGTTTGACGAGCAGTACTTC.

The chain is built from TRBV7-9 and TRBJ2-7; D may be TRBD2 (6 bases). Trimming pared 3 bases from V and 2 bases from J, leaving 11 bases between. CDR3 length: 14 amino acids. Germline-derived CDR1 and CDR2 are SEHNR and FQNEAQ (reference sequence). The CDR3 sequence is CASSFLGLPYEQYF. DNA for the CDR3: TGTGCCAGCAGCTTCCTGGGACTCCCCTACGAGCAGTACTTC.

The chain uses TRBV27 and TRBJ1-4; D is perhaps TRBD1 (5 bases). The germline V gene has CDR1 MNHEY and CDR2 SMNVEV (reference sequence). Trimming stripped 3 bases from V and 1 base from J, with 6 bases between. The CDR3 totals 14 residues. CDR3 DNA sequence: TGTGCCAGCAGTTTTCAGGGAACTAATGAAAAACTGTTTTTT. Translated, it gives CASSFQGTNEKLFF.